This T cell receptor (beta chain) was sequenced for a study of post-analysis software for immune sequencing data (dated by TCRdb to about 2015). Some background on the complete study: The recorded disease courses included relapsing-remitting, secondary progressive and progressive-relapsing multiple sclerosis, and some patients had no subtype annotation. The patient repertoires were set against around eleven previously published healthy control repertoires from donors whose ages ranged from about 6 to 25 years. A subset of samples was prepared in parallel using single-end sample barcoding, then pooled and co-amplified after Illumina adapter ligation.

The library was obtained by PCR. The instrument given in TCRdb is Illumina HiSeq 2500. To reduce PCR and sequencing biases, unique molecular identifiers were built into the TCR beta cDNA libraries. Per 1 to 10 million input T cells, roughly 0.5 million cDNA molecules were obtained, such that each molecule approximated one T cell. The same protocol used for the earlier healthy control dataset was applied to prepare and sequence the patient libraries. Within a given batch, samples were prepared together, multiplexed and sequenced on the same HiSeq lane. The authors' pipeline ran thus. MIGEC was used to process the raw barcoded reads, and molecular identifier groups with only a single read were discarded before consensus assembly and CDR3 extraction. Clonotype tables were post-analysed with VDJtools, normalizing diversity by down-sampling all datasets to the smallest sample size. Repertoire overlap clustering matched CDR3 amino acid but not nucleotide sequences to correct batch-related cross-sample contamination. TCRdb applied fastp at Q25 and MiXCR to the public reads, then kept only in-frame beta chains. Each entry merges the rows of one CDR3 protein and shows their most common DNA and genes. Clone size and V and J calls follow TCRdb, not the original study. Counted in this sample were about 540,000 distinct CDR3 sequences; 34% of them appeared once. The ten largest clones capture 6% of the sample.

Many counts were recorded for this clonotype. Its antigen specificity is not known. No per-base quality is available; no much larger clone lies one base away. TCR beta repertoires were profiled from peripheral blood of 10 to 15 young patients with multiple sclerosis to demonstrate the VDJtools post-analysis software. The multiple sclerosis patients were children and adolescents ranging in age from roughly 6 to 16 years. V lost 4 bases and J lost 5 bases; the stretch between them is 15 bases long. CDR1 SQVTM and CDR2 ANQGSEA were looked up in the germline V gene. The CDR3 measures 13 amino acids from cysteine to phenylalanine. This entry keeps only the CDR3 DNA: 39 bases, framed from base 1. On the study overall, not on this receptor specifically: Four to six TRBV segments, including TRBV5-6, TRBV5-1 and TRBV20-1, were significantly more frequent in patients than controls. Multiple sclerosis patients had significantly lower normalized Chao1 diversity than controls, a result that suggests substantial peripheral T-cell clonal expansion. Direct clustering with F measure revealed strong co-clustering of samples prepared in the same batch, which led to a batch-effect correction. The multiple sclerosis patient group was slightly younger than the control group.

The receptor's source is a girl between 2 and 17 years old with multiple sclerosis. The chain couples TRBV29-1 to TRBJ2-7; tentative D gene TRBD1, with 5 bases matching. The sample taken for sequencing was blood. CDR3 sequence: CSVALGADDEQYF. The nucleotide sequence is TGCAGCGTTGCCCTAGGGGCCGATGACGAGCAGTACTTC.